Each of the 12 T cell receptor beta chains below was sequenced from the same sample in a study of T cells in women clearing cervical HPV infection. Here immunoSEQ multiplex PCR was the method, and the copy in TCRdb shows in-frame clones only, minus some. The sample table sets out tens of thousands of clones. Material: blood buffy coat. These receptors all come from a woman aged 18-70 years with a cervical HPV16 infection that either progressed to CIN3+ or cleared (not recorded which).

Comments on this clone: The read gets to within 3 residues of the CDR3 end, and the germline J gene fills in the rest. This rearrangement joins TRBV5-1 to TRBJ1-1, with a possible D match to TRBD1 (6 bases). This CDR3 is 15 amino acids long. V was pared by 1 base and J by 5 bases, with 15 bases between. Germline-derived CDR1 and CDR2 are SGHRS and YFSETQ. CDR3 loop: CASSLPQGSGTEAFF. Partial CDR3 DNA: TGCGCCAGCAGCTTGCCACAGGGTTCGGGAACTGAA. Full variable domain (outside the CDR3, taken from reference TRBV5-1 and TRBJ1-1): KAGVTQTPRYLIKTRGQQVTLSCSPISGHRSVSWYQQTPGQGLQFLFEYFSETQRNKGNFPGRFSGRQFSNSRSEMNVSTLELGDSALYLCASSLPQGSGTEAFFGQGTRLTVV.

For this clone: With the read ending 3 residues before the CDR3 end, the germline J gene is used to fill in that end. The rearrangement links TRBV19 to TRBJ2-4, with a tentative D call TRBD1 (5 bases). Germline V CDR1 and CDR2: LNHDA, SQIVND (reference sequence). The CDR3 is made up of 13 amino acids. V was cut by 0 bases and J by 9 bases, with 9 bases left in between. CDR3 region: CASSIDRTGIQYF. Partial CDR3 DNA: TGTGCCAGTAGTATAGATCGTACAGGCATT.

Incomplete CDR3 DNA: TGTGCCAGCAGCTCCCAAGCGGCCAAAAACATT. It specifies CASSSQAAKNI. The full CDR3 is CASSSQAAKNIQYF. The chain couples TRBV28 to TRBJ2-4; D is unclear. The read is 3 residues too short to cover the CDR3 end, so that end is filled in from the germline J gene. Germline-derived CDR1 and CDR2 are MDHEN and SYDVKM. V lost 6 bases, J lost 1 base, and 10 bases lay in between. The CDR3 consists of 14 residues.

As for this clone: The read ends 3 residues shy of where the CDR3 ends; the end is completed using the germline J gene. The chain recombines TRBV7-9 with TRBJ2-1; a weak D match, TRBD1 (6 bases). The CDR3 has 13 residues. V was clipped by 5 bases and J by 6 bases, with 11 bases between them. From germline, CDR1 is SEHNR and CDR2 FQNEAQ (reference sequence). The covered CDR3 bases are TGTGCCAGCAGCCCCATGACAGGCAATGAG. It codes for CASSPMTGNE. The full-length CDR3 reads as CASSPMTGNEQFF.

The covered CDR3 bases are TGCAGTGCTAGAGATTTTGGAGGGCTCACTGAA. Amino acids: CSARDFGGLTE. The full-length CDR3 reads as CSARDFGGLTEAFF. This chain uses TRBV20-1 with TRBJ1-1; no definite D call. Coverage ceases 3 residues before the CDR3 finishes, and the germline J gene fills in the end. CDR3 length: 14 residues. Trimming took off 0 bases at V and 4 bases at J, with 12 bases between the two ends. CDR1 is DFQATT, CDR2 SNEGSKA, per germline (reference sequence).

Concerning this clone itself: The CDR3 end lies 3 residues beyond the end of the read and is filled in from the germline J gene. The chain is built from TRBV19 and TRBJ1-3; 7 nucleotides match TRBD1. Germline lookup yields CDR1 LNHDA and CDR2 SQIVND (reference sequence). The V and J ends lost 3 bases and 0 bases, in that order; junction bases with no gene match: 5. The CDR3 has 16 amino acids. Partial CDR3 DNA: TGTGCCAGTAGTATGGGGACAGTGGCCTCTGGAAACACC. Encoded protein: CASSMGTVASGNT. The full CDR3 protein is CASSMGTVASGNTIYF.

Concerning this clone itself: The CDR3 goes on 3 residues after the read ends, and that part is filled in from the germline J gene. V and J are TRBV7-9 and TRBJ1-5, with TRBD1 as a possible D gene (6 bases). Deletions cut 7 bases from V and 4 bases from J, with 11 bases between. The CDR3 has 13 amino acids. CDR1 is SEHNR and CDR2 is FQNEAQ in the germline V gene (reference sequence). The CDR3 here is CASKGDLNQPQHF. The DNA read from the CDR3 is TGTGCCAGCAAGGGGGACCTGAATCAGCCC.

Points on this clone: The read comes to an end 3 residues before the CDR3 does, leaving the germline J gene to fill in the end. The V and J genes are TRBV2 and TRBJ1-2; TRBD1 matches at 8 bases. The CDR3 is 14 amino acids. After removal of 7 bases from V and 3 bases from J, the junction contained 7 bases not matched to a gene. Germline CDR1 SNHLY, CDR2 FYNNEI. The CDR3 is CASNDQGADYGYTF. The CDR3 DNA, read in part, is TGTGCCAGCAATGATCAGGGGGCTGACTATGGC.

The CDR3: CSARGLRDTEAFF. The part of the CDR3 DNA that was read is TGCAGTGCTAGGGGGCTAAGGGACACTGAA. The genes are TRBV20-1 and TRBJ1-1; weak D call: TRBD1 (5 bases). The read finishes 3 residues shy of the CDR3 end, and the germline J gene is used to complete it. The CDR3 contains 13 residues. Trimming shortened V by 3 bases and J by 3 bases, and 11 bases separated the two germline ends. Germline assignment: CDR1 DFQATT and CDR2 SNEGSKA (reference sequence).

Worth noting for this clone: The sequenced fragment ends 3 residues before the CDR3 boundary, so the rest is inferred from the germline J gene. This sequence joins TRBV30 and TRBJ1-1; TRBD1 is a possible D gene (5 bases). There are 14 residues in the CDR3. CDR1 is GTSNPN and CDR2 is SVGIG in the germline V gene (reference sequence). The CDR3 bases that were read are TGTGCCTGTGCGGGGAGGGGAGGTTGGTCAGAA. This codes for CACAGRGGWSE. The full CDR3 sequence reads CACAGRGGWSEAFF.

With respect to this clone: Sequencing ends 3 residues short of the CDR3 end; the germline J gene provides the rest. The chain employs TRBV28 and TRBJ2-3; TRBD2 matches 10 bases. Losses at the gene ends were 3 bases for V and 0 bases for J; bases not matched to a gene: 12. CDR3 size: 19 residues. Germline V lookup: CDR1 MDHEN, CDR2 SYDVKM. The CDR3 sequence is CASSFWLAGALSSTDTQYF. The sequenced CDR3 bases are TGTGCCAGCAGTTTTTGGCTAGCGGGGGCCCTAAGTAGCACAGATACG.

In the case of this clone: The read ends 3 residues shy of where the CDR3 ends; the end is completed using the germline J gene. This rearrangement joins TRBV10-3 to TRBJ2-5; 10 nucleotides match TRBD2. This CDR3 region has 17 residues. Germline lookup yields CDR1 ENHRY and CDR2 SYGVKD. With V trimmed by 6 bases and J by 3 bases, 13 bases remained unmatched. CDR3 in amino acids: CAIRAGSGGLREETQYF. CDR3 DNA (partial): TGTGCCATCAGGGCTGGTAGCGGGGGGCTGAGAGAAGAGACC.